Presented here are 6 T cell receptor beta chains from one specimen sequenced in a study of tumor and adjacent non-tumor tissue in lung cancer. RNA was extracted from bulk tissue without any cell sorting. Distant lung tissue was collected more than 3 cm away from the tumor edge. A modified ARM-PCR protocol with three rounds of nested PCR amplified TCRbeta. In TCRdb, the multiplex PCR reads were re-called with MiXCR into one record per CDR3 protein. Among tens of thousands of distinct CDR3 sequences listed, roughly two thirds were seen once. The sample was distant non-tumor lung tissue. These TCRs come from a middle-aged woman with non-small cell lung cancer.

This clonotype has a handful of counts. CDR3 DNA sequence: TGTGCCTGGAGTCTACGGGTCACCGGGGAGCTGTTTTTT. It yields the protein CAWSLRVTGELFF. The chain carries TRBV30 and TRBJ2-2; D is unresolved. Germline CDR1 reads GTSNPN; CDR2 reads SVGIG (reference sequence). V lost 2 bases, J lost 4 bases, and 8 bases lay in between. The CDR3 contains 13 residues.

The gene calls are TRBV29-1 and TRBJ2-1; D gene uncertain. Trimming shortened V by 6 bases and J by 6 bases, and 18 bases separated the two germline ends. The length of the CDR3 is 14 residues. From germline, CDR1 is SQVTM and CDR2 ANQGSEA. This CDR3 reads CSVGRLVTSNEQFF. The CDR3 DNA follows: TGCAGCGTCGGGCGGCTAGTAACCAGCAATGAGCAGTTCTTC.

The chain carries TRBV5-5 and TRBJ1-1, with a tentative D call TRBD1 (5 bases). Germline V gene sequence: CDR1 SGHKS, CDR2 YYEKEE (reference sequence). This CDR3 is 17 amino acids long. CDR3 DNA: TGTGGAAGCAGCTCCTCCGGGACTTCCCTCATGAACACTGAAGCTTTCTTT. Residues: CGSSSSGTSLMNTEAFF.

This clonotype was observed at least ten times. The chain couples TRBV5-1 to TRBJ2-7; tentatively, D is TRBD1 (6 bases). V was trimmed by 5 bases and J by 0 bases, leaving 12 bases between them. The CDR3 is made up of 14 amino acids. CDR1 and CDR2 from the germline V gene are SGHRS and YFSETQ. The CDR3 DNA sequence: TGCGCCAGCAGGACAGGCTCCAACTCCTACGAGCAGTACTTC. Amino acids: CASRTGSNSYEQYF.

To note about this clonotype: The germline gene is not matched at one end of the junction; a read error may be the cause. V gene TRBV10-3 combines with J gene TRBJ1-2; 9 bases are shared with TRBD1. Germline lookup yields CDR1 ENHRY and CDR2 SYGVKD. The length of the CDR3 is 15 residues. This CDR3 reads CAISAGQGSSYGYAF. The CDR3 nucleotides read TGTGCCATCAGTGCGGGACAGGGTAGTTCTTATGGCTACGCCTTC.

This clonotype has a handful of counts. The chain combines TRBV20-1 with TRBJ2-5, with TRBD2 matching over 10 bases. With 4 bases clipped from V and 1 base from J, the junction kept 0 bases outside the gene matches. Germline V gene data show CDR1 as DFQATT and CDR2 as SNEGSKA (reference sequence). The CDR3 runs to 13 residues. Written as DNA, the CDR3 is TGCAGTGCTAAGCGGGGGGGCCAAGAGACCCAGTACTTC. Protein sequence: CSAKRGGQETQYF.